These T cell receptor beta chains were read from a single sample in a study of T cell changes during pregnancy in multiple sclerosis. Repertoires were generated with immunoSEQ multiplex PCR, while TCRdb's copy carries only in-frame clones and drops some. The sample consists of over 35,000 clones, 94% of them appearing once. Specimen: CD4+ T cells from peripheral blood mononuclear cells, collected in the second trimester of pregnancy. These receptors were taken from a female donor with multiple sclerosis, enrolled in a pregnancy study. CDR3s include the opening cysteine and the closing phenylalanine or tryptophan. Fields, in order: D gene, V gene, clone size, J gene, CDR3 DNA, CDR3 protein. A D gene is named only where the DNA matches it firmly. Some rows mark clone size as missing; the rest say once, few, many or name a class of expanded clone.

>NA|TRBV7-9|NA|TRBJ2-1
TGTGCCAGCAGCTCTTACAGGGTGTCGTACAATGAGCAGTTCTTC
CASSSYRVSYNEQFF
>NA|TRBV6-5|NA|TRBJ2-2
TGTGCCAGCAGTCCCTTCCAGGGCTCCGGGGAGCTGTTTTTT
CASSPFQGSGELFF
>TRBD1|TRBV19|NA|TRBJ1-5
TGTGCCAGTAGTGTTACCGGGACAGGGGTACAGCCCCAGCATTTT
CASSVTGTGVQPQHF
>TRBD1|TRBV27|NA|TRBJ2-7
TGTGCCAGCAGTTTATCCCGACAGGGGGGCTACGAGCAGTACTTC
CASSLSRQGGYEQYF
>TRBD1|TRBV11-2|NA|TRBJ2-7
TGTGCCAGCAGCTTAGGTAGGACAGGGAACTACGAGCAGTACTTC
CASSLGRTGNYEQYF
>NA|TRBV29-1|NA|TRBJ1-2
TGCAGCGTTGGGACTTTAATAGGTCTCTATGGCTACACCTTC
CSVGTLIGLYGYTF
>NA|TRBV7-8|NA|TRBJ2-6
TGTGCCAGCAGCTTCAGTACTGGGGCCAACGTCCTGACTTTC
CASSFSTGANVLTF
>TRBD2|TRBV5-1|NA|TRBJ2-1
TGCGCCAGCAGCTTGGTTAGCGGGAGGGGAAATGAGCAGTTCTTC
CASSLVSGRGNEQFF
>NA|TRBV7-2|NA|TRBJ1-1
TGTGCCAGCAGCTTAGGGCGGCAGAACACTGAAGCTTTCTTT
CASSLGRQNTEAFF
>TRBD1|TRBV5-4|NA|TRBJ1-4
TGTGCCAGCAGCCTTGCGGAACAGGGGGGTGAAAAACTGTTTTTT
CASSLAEQGGEKLFF
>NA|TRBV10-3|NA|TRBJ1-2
TGTGCCATCAGTGAAGACAGGATCTATGGCTACACCTTC
CAISEDRIYGYTF
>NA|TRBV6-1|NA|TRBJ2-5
TGTGCCAGCAGTGAGACGGGAGCGGCTGAGACCCAGTACTTC
CASSETGAAETQYF
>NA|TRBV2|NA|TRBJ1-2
TGTGCCAGCAGTGACGTCGCCAGTGTGGGGCCTGGCTACACCTTC
CASSDVASVGPGYTF
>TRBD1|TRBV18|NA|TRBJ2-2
TGTGCCAGCTCACTCCGTTGGACAGGACCAGACGGGGAGCTGTTTTTT
CASSLRWTGPDGELFF
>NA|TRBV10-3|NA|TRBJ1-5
TGTGCCATCAGTGAGTCGGGGTCAGGGTATAGCAATCAGCCCCAGCATTTT
CAISESGSGYSNQPQHF
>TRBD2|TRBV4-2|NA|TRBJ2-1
TGTGCCAGCAGCCCCAGTGGCGGGGGGAGGCATGAGCAGTTCTTC
CASSPSGGGRHEQFF
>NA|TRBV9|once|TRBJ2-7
TGTGCCAGCAGCGTAGTTTCCGGGAGCTACGAGCAGTACTTC
CASSVVSGSYEQYF
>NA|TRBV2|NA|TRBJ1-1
TGTGCCAGCAGGGGGGGGGCCCTGGGAGACACTGAAGCTTTCTTT
CASRGGALGDTEAFF
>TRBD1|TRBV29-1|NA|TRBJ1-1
TGCAGCGGGTCGGGGACAGTGGGGGACACTGAAGCTTTCTTT
CSGSGTVGDTEAFF
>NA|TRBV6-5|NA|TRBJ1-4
TGTGCCAGCAGCTCCTCCCTCGGGGAAAAACTGTTTTTT
CASSSSLGEKLFF
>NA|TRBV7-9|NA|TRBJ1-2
TGTGCCAGCAGCTTAATTCGTGATGGCTACACCTTC
CASSLIRDGYTF
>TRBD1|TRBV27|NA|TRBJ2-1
TGTGCCAGCAGTTTATGGCGGGGGACAGGGATCAATGAGCAGTTCTTC
CASSLWRGTGINEQFF
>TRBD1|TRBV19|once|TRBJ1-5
TGTGCCAGTAGGGACAGGCGGGGGGATCAGCCCCAGCATTTT
CASRDRRGDQPQHF
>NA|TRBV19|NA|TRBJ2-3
TGTGCCAGTAGAAAAGGGGCAGATACGCAGTATTTT
CASRKGADTQYF
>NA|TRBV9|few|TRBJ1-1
TGTGCCAGCAGCGTAGTTAACAGTCTTACCACTGAAGCTTTCTTT
CASSVVNSLTTEAFF
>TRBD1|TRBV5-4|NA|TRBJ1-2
TGTGCCAGCAGCTTGAGGGTCAACAGGGGGAGGGGCTACACCTTC
CASSLRVNRGRGYTF
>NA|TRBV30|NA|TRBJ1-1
TGTGCCTGGACGGGAACGAACACTGAAGCTTTCTTT
CAWTGTNTEAFF
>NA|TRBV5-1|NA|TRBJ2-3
TGCGCCAGCAGCCCTCTCAGAAGCGGGCCAAGCACAGATACGCAGTATTTT
CASSPLRSGPSTDTQYF
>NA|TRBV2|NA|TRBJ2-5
TGTGCCAGCACAAGGAGGGCTAGCGATGAGACCCAGTACTTC
CASTRRASDETQYF
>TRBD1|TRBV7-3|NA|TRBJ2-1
TGTGCCAGCAGCCCCAGGTCCCGGTTCGAAGACAGGGGGCAAGGGAATGAGCAGTTCTTC
CASSPRSRFEDRGQGNEQFF
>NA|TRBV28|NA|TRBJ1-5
TGTGCCAGCAGTCCCGCCGGAGGCAATAGCAATCAGCCCCAGCATTTT
CASSPAGGNSNQPQHF
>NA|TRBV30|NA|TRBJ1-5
TGTGCCTGGAGTGGACCGGGGGTAAGCAATCAGCCCCAGCATTTT
CAWSGPGVSNQPQHF
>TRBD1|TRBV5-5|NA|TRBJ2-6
TGTGCCAGCAGTCATACCAGGGGGCCTGGGGCCAACGTCCTGACTTTC
CASSHTRGPGANVLTF
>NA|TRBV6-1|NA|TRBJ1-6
TGTGCCAGCAGTGGAGGTAGCTCCTATAATTCACCCCTCCACTTT
CASSGGSSYNSPLHF
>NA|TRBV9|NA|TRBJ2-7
TGTGCCAGCAGCGCGGGGGGCCCTGTTGTCCACGAGCAGTACTTC
CASSAGGPVVHEQYF
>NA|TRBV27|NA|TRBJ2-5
TGTGCCAGCAGCTTTATCAGGACCGGGAACCAAGAGACCCAGTACTTC
CASSFIRTGNQETQYF
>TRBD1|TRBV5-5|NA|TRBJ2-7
TGTGCCAGCAGCCGGACAGGGGCGGTCTACGAGCAGTACTTC
CASSRTGAVYEQYF
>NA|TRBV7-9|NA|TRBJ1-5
TGTGCCAGCAGCTTGGTGGGTCGGGGCAATCAGCCCCAGCATTTT
CASSLVGRGNQPQHF
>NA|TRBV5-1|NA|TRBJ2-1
TGCGCCAGCAGCTTGGCAGGGGTGATCTACAATGAGCAGTTCTTC
CASSLAGVIYNEQFF
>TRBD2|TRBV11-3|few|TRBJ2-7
TGTGCCAGCAGCTTAGCTCCGGGACTAGGCGGCGAGCAGTACTTC
CASSLAPGLGGEQYF